The 2 T cell receptor beta chains below were found in one sample sequenced in a study of cytomegalovirus exposure and HLA in healthy donors. With 60 Vbeta and 13 Jbeta primers, the PCR was carried out. Repertoires were generated with immunoSEQ multiplex PCR, while TCRdb's copy carries only in-frame clones and drops some. The sample holds about 190,000 clones, around 87% seen once. Sample: PBMCs. The origin of the receptors is a man aged 25 to 40 in good health and CMV-seronegative.

The CDR3 DNA follows: TGCGCCAGCAGCCGTAATACAGGGGGCTCGGATGAAGCTTTCTTT. Protein product: CASSRNTGGSDEAFF. The chain recombines TRBV4-3 with TRBJ1-1; 9 nucleotides agree with TRBD1. This CDR3 has 15 residues. Germline values: CDR1 LGHNA, CDR2 YSLEER. J was trimmed by 7 bases and V by 4 bases; bases with no gene match: 10.

The chain uses TRBV21-1 and TRBJ2-7; the table's D call TRBD2 went unverified against the DNA. TRBV21-1 is classified as a pseudogene. The length of the CDR3 is 17 residues. The CDR3 DNA reads as TGTGCCAGCAGCAAAGTATGGGAGGGCGGGGGAACCTACGAGCAGTACTTC. Protein sequence: CASSKVWEGGGTYEQYF.